The 7 T cell receptor beta chains in this list originate from one sample, sequenced in a study of response to subunit inactivated influenza vaccine. TCRdb called the RT-PCR reads again in MiXCR, with one record for every CDR3 protein. The table shows approximately 520,000 distinct CDR3 sequences, with over 25% occurring only once. The sequenced sample was CD4+ T cells sorted from PBMCs, obtained 4 to 6 days after vaccination. Receptor source: a middle-aged man who received an inactivated influenza vaccine.

This clonotype was observed at least ten times. This sequence joins TRBV6-4 and TRBJ2-7, with 11 bases lining up with TRBD1. Per the germline V gene, CDR1 is MRHNA and CDR2 is SNTAGT. The CDR3 extends over 19 amino acids. The J segment lost 0 bases and the V segment lost 6 bases, leaving 16 bases of the junction unmatched. The CDR3 region is CASRTTRDRGSISSYEQYF. The DNA of the CDR3 is TGTGCCAGCAGGACTACTCGGGACAGGGGGTCCATTAGCTCCTACGAGCAGTACTTC.

The CDR3 region is CATSRAKRELKEQFF. In DNA, the CDR3 is TGTGCCACCAGCAGAGCTAAGAGGGAACTTAAGGAGCAGTTCTTC. V and J are TRBV15 and TRBJ2-1, with D possibly being TRBD2 (5 bases). CDR1 LNHNV and CDR2 YYDKDF come from the germline V gene (reference sequence). The CDR3 spans 15 residues. V gave up 1 base and J gave up 10 bases, with 17 bases separating them.

In this sample, this clonotype turned up a few times. As DNA, the CDR3 is TGTGCCAGCAGTATCAGACTAGCGAGCTACAATGAGCAGTTCTTC. Translation gives CASSIRLASYNEQFF. The chain combines TRBV27 with TRBJ2-1; 8 bases fit TRBD2. The germline CDR1 and CDR2 sequences are MNHEY and SMNVEV (reference sequence). The V segment lost 5 bases and the J segment 3 bases; nucleotides outside the gene matches: 6. There are 15 residues in the CDR3.

The chain couples TRBV12-3 or TRBV12-4 to TRBJ2-7, with D perhaps TRBD2 (6 bases). Trimming took off 3 bases at V and 0 bases at J, with 9 bases between the two ends. CDR3 length: 14 residues. For the CDR3, the DNA is TGTGCCAGCAGTTTGAGCGGGTTCTCCTACGAGCAGTACTTC. Translation gives CASSLSGFSYEQYF.

The V gene is TRBV7-6, the J gene TRBJ2-5; the D gene could be TRBD1 or TRBD2 (5 bases each). This CDR3 region has 15 residues. V was shortened by 3 bases and J by 3 bases, with 14 bases between the two germline ends. Germline V lookup: CDR1 SGHVS, CDR2 FNYEAQ. Here the CDR3 DNA reads TGTGCCAGCAGCTTTAACACCGGGACGGAAGAGACCCAGTACTTC. It encodes CASSFNTGTEETQYF. Filled out from reference TRBV7-6 and TRBJ2-5, the complete variable domain reads GAGVSQSPRYKVTKRGQDVALRCDPISGHVSLYWYRQALGQGPEFLTYFNYEAQQDKSGLPNDRFSAERPEGSISTLTIQRTEQRDSAMYRCASSFNTGTEETQYFGPGTRLLVL.

In its sample, this clonotype was seen a few times. The chain uses TRBV6-1 and TRBJ1-2; D possibly corresponds to TRBD1 (6 bases). The CDR3 sequence is 14 residues long. With 5 bases removed from V and 2 bases from J, the gap between germline ends came to 12 bases. Germline lookup yields CDR1 MNHNS and CDR2 SASEGT. The CDR3 protein is CASSKTGWNYGYTF. The CDR3 nucleotides read TGTGCCAGCAGTAAAACAGGGTGGAACTATGGCTACACCTTC.

This clonotype came up a few times. This sequence joins TRBV10-3 and TRBJ2-5; 9 nucleotides align to TRBD1. V lost 11 bases to trimming and J lost 1 base; unmatched junction nucleotides: 14. CDR1 is ENHRY and CDR2 is SYGVKD in the germline V gene. The CDR3 runs 16 residues. CDR3 sequence: CAAEPGTGTLQETQYF. CDR3 DNA: TGTGCCGCTGAACCCGGGACAGGGACACTCCAAGAGACCCAGTACTTC.